This T cell receptor beta chain came from a study of T cell changes during pregnancy in multiple sclerosis. This clone was found once. The CDR3 contains 17 residues. V dropped 3 bases and J dropped 2; count of bases not matched to a gene: 5. Germline CDR1 reads PRHDT; CDR2 reads FYEKMQ (reference sequence). Assay used: immunoSEQ multiplex PCR; TCRdb lists only in-frame clones, some missing. The sample records fewer than 65,000 clones, 90% to 95% being singletons. This sample comprised peripheral blood, obtained after pregnancy. The receptor was derived from a female donor in good health, enrolled as a control in a pregnancy study. V and J are TRBV13 and TRBJ2-2; 11 bases align to TRBD2. The DNA for the CDR3 is TGTGCCAGCAGCTTCGATCTAGCGGGGGGCAACACCGGGGAGCTGTTTTTT. This translates into CASSFDLAGGNTGELFF.